This is a list of T cell receptor beta chains from one sample in a study of T-cell reconstitution after alpha-beta-depleted transplantation in children. Each CDR3 protein is one row after TCRdb ran MiXCR on the PCR reads. Of almost 600,000 distinct CDR3 sequences in the sample, 20% to 30% were seen once. Sample: PBMCs, taken before TCRalphabeta/CD19-depleted stem cell transplant. These TCRs come from a boy less than two years old with Wiskott-Aldrich syndrome, due to receive a stem cell transplant. Both conserved end residues are part of each CDR3. D genes are given only for firm matches. Clone sizes are given selectively: once, few, many, or a class where the clone is expanded.

clone size	D gene	V gene	J gene	CDR3 DNA	CDR3 protein
NA	NA	TRBV30	TRBJ1-1	TGTGCCTGGAGTGTACTTTCCAGGGGCTCTGAAGCTTTCTTT	CAWSVLSRGSEAFF
NA	NA	TRBV27	TRBJ2-3	TGTGCCAGCAGTTTAGTGATTAGCGCATACCCAGATACGCAGTATTTT	CASSLVISAYPDTQYF
many	TRBD1	TRBV24-1	TRBJ2-1	TGTGCCACCAGTGATCCGGGACAGGGAAACAATGAGCAGTTCTTC	CATSDPGQGNNEQFF
few	NA	TRBV11-2	TRBJ1-6	TGTGCCAGCAGCTTAGGCCGGCGGGGGACGAATAATTCACCCCTCCACTTT	CASSLGRRGTNNSPLHF
NA	TRBD2	TRBV6-5	TRBJ2-1	TGTGCCAGCAGTTACGAAGCGGGGGGGGGCAATGAGCAGTTCTTC	CASSYEAGGGNEQFF
NA	NA	TRBV20-1	TRBJ2-1	TGCAGTGCTAGAGACAGGGTAGGCGCTGAGCAGTTCTTC	CSARDRVGAEQFF
NA	TRBD2	TRBV20-1	TRBJ2-1	TGCAGTGCTAGGTCAGCGGGGGGATACAATGAGCAGTTCTTC	CSARSAGGYNEQFF
many	NA	TRBV28	TRBJ1-1	TGTGCCAGCAGTTTATATACCGGCAGGGACACTGAAGCTTTCTTT	CASSLYTGRDTEAFF
few	TRBD2	TRBV5-1	TRBJ2-5	TGCGCCAGCAGCTTGGGAGCGGGAGGGCTGCAAGAGACCCAGTACTTC	CASSLGAGGLQETQYF
few	NA	TRBV6-5	TRBJ1-1	TGTGCCAGCAGTTACTCGTACAGGGCGGACACTGAAGCTTTCTTT	CASSYSYRADTEAFF
few	NA	TRBV5-5	TRBJ1-2	TGTGCCAGCAGCTTATCCGGGGCCGGGGACTATGGCTACACCTTC	CASSLSGAGDYGYTF
few	NA	TRBV25-1	TRBJ1-5	TGTGCCAGCAGTTCGACAGAAAAGGCTCAGCCCCAGCATTTT	CASSSTEKAQPQHF
NA	TRBD1	TRBV11-2	TRBJ2-3	TGTGCCAGCAGCCCGGACAGGGATGGGGATACGCAGTATTTT	CASSPDRDGDTQYF
few	NA	TRBV19	TRBJ2-1	TGTGCCAGTATCGACCCCTGGATCAATGAGCAGTTCTTC	CASIDPWINEQFF
few	TRBD2	TRBV3-1	TRBJ2-2	TGTGCCAGCAGCCAAGAGGTGGCTTCGTGGCTAGCGGCGGGGACCGGGGAGCTGTTTTTT	CASSQEVASWLAAGTGELFF
NA	TRBD2	TRBV11-2	TRBJ2-7	TGTGCCAGCAGCCGTACCGGGACTAGCGGGAGCGCATCCTACGAGCAGTACTTC	CASSRTGTSGSASYEQYF
few	TRBD1	TRBV7-6	TRBJ2-1	TGTGCCAGCAGCCCAGAGAGCGGGACAGGGAGCTCCTACAATGAGCAGTTCTTC	CASSPESGTGSSYNEQFF
NA	TRBD2	TRBV5-4	TRBJ2-5	TGTGCCAGCCGTGGCGGGAGGGCCGGTGAGACCCAGTACTTC	CASRGGRAGETQYF
few	TRBD1	TRBV5-5	TRBJ2-7	TGTGCCAGCAGCTTGATATCCGGGACAGGGAGTTACGAGCAGTACTTC	CASSLISGTGSYEQYF
NA	TRBD1	TRBV20-1	TRBJ2-3	TGCAGTGCTAGCCGGGACAGGGCCCGCACAGATACGCAGTATTTT	CSASRDRARTDTQYF
few	NA	TRBV5-1	TRBJ2-7	TGCGCCAGCAGTCCCCGGTGGGACAACACCTACGAGCAGTACTTC	CASSPRWDNTYEQYF
NA	NA	TRBV5-1	TRBJ1-1	TGCGCCAGCAGCTTGGGGCCCCAGAGCGGAGCTTTCTTT	CASSLGPQSGAFF
NA	NA	TRBV12-3/TRBV12-4	TRBJ2-4	TGTGCCAGCAGGCCCAGAGGGGAAAACATTCAGTACTTC	CASRPRGENIQYF
NA	NA	TRBV20-1	TRBJ2-7	TGCAGTGCTGGGCCCGACAGTTACGAGCAGTACTTC	CSAGPDSYEQYF
few	TRBD2	TRBV15	TRBJ2-7	TGTGCCACCAGCAGAGCCCGGCTAGCGGGAGGCTACGAGCAGTACTTC	CATSRARLAGGYEQYF
NA	NA	TRBV28	TRBJ1-4	TGTGCCAGCAGTTTACAGGGGAGTGCGACTAATGAAAAACTGTTTTTT	CASSLQGSATNEKLFF
NA	NA	TRBV6-5	TRBJ2-3	TGTGCCGGATGGGCGGGGACCTTCACAGATACGCAGTATTTT	CAGWAGTFTDTQYF
NA	TRBD2	TRBV5-1	TRBJ2-6	TGCGCCAGCACGAGAGTAGCGGGAGTCTTTAAAGGGGCCAACGTCCTGACTTTC	CASTRVAGVFKGANVLTF
few	NA	TRBV11-2	TRBJ2-3	TGTGCCAGCAGCCTACGGTTCGATACGCAGTATTTT	CASSLRFDTQYF
NA	TRBD2	TRBV10-3	TRBJ2-1	TGTGCCATCAGTGTCTCTAGCGGCAATTTTGTTTGGGATGAGCAGTTCTTC	CAISVSSGNFVWDEQFF
NA	NA	TRBV4-1	TRBJ2-7	TGCGCCAGCAGCCAAGTTCCCGGATGGTACGAGCAGTACTTC	CASSQVPGWYEQYF
few	TRBD2	TRBV19	TRBJ2-7	TGTGCCAGTAGTGTTACCGGGACTAGCGGTTCCTACGAGCAGTACTTC	CASSVTGTSGSYEQYF
many	TRBD2	TRBV12-3/TRBV12-4	TRBJ2-1	TGTGCCAGCAGTCCCGGGACTAGCGGGATTTACAATGAGCAGTTCTTC	CASSPGTSGIYNEQFF
few	NA	TRBV9	TRBJ2-1	TGTGCCAGCAGCGTAGCTAGCGACGGATACAATGAGCAGTTCTTC	CASSVASDGYNEQFF
NA	TRBD2	TRBV5-1	TRBJ2-1	TGCGCCAGCGGGCTAGCGGTTCTGGTCGATGAGCAGTTCTTC	CASGLAVLVDEQFF
few	TRBD2	TRBV10-3	TRBJ2-1	TGTGCCATCAGCGGGAGGGCCTACAATGAGCAGTTCTTC	CAISGRAYNEQFF
NA	NA	TRBV10-3	TRBJ1-1	TGTGCCATCAGTGAGTCGTTGACGGATGAAGCTTTCTTT	CAISESLTDEAFF
NA	TRBD1	TRBV29-1	TRBJ1-1	TGCAGCGGTGACGACAGGGAGGGGACTGAAGCTTTCTTT	CSGDDREGTEAFF
NA	NA	TRBV6-1	TRBJ2-7	TGTGCCAGCAGGCCCCGTTCTTTAGCCTACGAGCAGTACTTC	CASRPRSLAYEQYF
few	TRBD2	TRBV29-1	TRBJ2-7	TGCAGCGTTGTGGGGCTAGCGGGAGTCAACGAGCAGTACTTC	CSVVGLAGVNEQYF
few	NA	TRBV5-1	TRBJ2-5	TGCGCCAGCAGCTTGGTTGGGCCCCGGGAGACCCAGTACTTC	CASSLVGPRETQYF
NA	TRBD2	TRBV27	TRBJ2-3	TGTGCCAGCAGTGTCAGCGGGAGACTTCCTGATACGCAGTATTTT	CASSVSGRLPDTQYF